This is a list of T cell receptor beta chains from one sample in a study of cytomegalovirus exposure and HLA in healthy donors. Clones were read by immunoSEQ multiplex PCR, and TCRdb kept only the in-frame ones, dropping some. The sample lists about 160,000 clones, roughly 82% seen once, with more than 1.3% in the top ten. The material sequenced was PBMCs. Receptor source: a girl aged 5 to 17 in good health and CMV-seropositive. CDR3s include the opening cysteine and the closing phenylalanine or tryptophan. The order of the fields is clone size, V gene, J gene, D gene, CDR3 length, CDR3 protein, CDR3 DNA. D genes are given only for firm matches. The size entry is marked missing in some rows and otherwise reads once, few, many or a size class.

NA	TRBV28	TRBJ1-1	NA	16	CASSLWAGAKNTEAFF	TGTGCCAGCAGTTTATGGGCAGGGGCGAAGAACACTGAAGCTTTCTTT
once	TRBV6-6	TRBJ1-1	NA	12	CASSYAGEEAFF	TGTGCCAGCAGTTACGCGGGGGAGGAAGCTTTCTTT
few	TRBV18	TRBJ1-3	TRBD1	15	CASSRGQGTYDTIYF	TGTGCCAGCTCACGCGGACAGGGAACATACGACACCATATATTTT
NA	TRBV28	TRBJ2-3	NA	15	CASSFTPQGIDTQYF	TGTGCCAGCAGTTTCACCCCGCAGGGGATCGATACGCAGTATTTT
NA	TRBV6-1	TRBJ1-2	NA	14	CASSEAGTGEGYTF	TGTGCCAGCAGTGAAGCAGGTACGGGAGAGGGCTACACCTTC
NA	TRBV10-1	TRBJ2-5	TRBD2	14	CASSPGLAKETQYF	TGCGCCAGCAGTCCGGGACTAGCGAAAGAGACCCAGTACTTC
NA	TRBV7-3	TRBJ2-3	TRBD2	15	CASRPAGTSEDTQYF	TGTGCCAGCAGGCCGGCCGGGACTAGCGAAGATACGCAGTATTTT
NA	TRBV27	TRBJ2-5	NA	13	CASSPLVQETQYF	TGTGCCAGCAGTCCCTTAGTCCAAGAGACCCAGTACTTC
NA	TRBV6-1	TRBJ2-5	NA	13	CASSGGGGETQYF	TGTGCCAGCAGTGGAGGGGGTGGAGAGACCCAGTACTTC
NA	TRBV28	TRBJ2-7	NA	15	CASISGTSVSYEQYF	TGTGCCAGCATCTCCGGAACCAGCGTCTCCTACGAGCAGTACTTC
few	TRBV5-4	TRBJ2-2	TRBD2	16	CASSLPGGVNTGELFF	TGTGCCAGCAGCTTGCCCGGGGGGGTGAACACCGGGGAGCTGTTTTTT